The present T cell receptor beta chain was sequenced within a study of shared clonotypes between healthy human individuals. As regards this clone: What it binds is not known.

Genomic DNA of every subset was divided equally among multiple immunoSEQ plates. Method: immunoSEQ multiplex PCR; TCRdb's copy keeps in-frame clones and lacks some. The sample lists hundreds of thousands of clones, about 74% seen once, with under 2% in the top ten. CDR1 and CDR2 (germline): MDHEN, SYDVKM. The CDR3 has 16 residues. V lost 6 bases and J lost 5, with 21 bases in between. Study-wide points: Having only a few donors restricted how much genetic and exposure-history diversity was captured.

The chain recombines TRBV28 with TRBJ2-3; a weak D match, TRBD1 (6 bases). The sequence was collected from a woman aged 25 to 39 in good health. Sample: memory CD4+ T cells sorted from blood. Subset denoted: CD45RA-negative fraction. In nucleotides, the CDR3 is TGTGCCAGCAGGAAGGCGGACAGCTCGGGTGGAGATACGCAGTATTTT. Translation gives CASRKADSSGGDTQYF.